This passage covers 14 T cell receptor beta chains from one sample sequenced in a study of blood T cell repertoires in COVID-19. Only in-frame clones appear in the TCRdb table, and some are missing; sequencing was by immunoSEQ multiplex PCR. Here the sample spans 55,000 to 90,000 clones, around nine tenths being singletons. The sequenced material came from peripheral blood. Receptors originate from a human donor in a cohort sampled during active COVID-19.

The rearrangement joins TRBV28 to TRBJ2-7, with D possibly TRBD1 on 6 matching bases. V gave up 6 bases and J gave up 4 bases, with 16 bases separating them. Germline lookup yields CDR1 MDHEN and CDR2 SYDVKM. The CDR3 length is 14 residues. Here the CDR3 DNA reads TGTGCCAGCAGCGCAGCACAGGGTTTTTACGAGCAGTACGTC. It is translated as CASSAAQGFYEQYV.

The CDR3 DNA reads TGTGCCAGCAGCCCGAACGGACAGGGTCAAGATACGCAGTATTTT. Encoded protein: CASSPNGQGQDTQYF. This chain connects TRBV7-3 to TRBJ2-3; 8 positions match TRBD1. V lost 5 bases, J lost 5 bases, and 9 bases stayed unmatched. CDR1 is SGHTA and CDR2 is FQGTGA in the germline V gene. The CDR3 runs 15 residues.

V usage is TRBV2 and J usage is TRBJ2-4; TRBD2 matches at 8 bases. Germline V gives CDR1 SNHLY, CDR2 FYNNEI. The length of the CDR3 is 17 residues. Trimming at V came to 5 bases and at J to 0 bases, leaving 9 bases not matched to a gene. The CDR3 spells CASSPRPGGLAKNIQYF. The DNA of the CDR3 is TGTGCCAGCAGTCCGCGCCCGGGGGGGCTAGCCAAAAACATTCAGTACTTC.

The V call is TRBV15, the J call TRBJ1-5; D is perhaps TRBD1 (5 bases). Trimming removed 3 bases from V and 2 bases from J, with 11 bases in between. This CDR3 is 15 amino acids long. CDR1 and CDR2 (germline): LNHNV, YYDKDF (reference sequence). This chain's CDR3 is CATSSLGGGNQPQHF. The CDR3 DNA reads TGTGCCACCAGCAGCCTGGGGGGGGGCAATCAGCCCCAGCATTTT.

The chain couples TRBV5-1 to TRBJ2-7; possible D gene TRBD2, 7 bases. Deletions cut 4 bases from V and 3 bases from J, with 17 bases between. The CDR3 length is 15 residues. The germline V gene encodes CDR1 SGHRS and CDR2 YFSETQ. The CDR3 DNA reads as TGCGCCAGCAGCCAGGGAGGGGGATCGCTCTACGAGCAGTACGTC. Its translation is CASSQGGGSLYEQYV.

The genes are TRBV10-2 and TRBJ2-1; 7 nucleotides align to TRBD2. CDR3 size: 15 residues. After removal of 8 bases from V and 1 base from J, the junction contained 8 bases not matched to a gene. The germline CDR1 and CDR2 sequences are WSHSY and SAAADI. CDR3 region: CASVPGRDSYNEQFF. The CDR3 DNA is TGCGCCAGCGTCCCAGGGAGGGATTCCTACAATGAGCAGTTCTTC.

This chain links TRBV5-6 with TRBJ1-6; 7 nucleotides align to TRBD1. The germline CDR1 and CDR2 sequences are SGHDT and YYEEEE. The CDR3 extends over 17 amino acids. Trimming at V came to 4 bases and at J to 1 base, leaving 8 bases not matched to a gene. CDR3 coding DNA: TGTGCCAGCAGCAACTCAGGGGGGTGGTCCTATAATTCACCCCTCCACTTT. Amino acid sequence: CASSNSGGWSYNSPLHF. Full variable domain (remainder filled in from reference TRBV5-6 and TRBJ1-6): DAGVTQSPTHLIKTRGQQVTLRCSPKSGHDTVSWYQQALGQGPQFIFQYYEEEERQRGNFPDRFSGHQFPNYSSELNVNALLLGDSALYLCASSNSGGWSYNSPLHFGNGTRLTVT.

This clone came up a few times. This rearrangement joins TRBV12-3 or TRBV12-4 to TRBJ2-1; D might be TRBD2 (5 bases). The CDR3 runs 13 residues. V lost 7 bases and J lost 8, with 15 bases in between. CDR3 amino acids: CASTSEVRDEQFF. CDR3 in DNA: TGTGCCAGCACTTCGGAGGTAAGGGATGAGCAGTTCTTC.

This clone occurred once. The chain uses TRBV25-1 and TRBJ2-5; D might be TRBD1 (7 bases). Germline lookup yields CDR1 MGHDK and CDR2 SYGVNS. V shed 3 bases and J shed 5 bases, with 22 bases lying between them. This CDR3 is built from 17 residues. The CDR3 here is CASSEGLYTGVEETQYF. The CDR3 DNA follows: TGTGCCAGCAGTGAGGGACTGTATACAGGGGTCGAGGAGACCCAGTACTTC.

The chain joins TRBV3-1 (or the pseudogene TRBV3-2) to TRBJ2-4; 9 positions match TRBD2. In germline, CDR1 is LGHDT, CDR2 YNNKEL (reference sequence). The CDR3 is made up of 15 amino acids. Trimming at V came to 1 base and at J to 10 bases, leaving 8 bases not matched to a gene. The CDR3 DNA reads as TGTGCCAGCAGCCAAGGTTGGCGGGAGGGGGTTATTCAGTACTTC. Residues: CASSQGWREGVIQYF.

The CDR3 coding sequence is TGTGCCAGCAGCGTAGCAGGGGGCGCGGGTCAGCCCCAGCATTTT. Translating it yields CASSVAGGAGQPQHF. This rearrangement joins TRBV9 to TRBJ1-5, with TRBD1 matching over 8 bases. Germline CDR1 reads SGDLS; CDR2 reads YYNGEE. CDR3 length: 15 amino acids. V lost 0 bases, J lost 6 bases, and 5 bases stayed unmatched.

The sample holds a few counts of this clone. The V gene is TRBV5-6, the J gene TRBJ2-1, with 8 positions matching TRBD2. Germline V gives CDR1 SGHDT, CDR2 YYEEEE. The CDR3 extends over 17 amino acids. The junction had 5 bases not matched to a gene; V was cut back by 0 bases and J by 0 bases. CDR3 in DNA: TGTGCCAGCAGCTTGGAAACTAGCGGTAGCTCCTACAATGAGCAGTTCTTC. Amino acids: CASSLETSGSSYNEQFF.

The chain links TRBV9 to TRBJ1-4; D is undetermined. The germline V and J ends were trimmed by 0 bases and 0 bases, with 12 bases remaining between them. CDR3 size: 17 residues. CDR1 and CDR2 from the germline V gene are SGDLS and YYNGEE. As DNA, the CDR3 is TGTGCCAGCAGCGTAGGAGGGAGACTTCCAACTAATGAAAAACTGTTTTTT. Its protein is CASSVGGRLPTNEKLFF.

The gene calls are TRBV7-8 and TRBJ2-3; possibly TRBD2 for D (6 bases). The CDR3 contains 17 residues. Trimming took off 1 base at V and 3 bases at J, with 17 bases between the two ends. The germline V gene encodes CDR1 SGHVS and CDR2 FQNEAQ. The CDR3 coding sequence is TGTGCCAGCAGCTTAGTTCGTGGGTGGGGGGAGACAGATACGCAGTATTTT. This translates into CASSLVRGWGETDTQYF. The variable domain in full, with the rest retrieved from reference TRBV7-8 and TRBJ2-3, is GAGVSQSPRYKVAKRGQDVALRCDPISGHVSLFWYQQALGQGPEFLTYFQNEAQLDKSGLPSDRFFAERPEGSVSTLKIQRTQQEDSAVYLCASSLVRGWGETDTQYFGPGTRLTVL.